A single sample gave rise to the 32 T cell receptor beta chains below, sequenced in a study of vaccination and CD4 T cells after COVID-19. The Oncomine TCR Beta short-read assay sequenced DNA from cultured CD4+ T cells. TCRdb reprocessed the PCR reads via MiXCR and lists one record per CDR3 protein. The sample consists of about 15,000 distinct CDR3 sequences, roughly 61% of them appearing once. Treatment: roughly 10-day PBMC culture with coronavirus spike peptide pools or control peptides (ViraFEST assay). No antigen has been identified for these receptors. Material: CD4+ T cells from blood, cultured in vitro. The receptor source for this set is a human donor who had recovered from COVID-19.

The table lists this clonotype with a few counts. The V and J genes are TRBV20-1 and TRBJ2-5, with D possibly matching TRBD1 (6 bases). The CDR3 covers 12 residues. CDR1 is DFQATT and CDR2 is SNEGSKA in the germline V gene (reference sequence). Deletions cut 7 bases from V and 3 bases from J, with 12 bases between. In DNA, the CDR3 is TGCAGTGTCAGGACAGTTGAAGAGACCCAGTACTTC. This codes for CSVRTVEETQYF.

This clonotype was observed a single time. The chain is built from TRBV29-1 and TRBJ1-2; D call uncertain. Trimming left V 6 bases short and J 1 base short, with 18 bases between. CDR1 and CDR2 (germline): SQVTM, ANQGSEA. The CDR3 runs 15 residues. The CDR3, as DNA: TGCAGCGTCCATAAGGCGGGGTCCCGTAACTATGGCTACACCTTC. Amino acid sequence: CSVHKAGSRNYGYTF.

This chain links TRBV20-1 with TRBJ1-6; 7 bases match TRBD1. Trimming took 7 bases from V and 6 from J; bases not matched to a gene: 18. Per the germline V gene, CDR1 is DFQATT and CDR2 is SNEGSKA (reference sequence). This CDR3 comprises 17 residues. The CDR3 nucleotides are TGCAGTGTTTCTTCCACCCGACAGGGAGGCCCTAATTCACCCCTCCACTTT. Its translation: CSVSSTRQGGPNSPLHF.

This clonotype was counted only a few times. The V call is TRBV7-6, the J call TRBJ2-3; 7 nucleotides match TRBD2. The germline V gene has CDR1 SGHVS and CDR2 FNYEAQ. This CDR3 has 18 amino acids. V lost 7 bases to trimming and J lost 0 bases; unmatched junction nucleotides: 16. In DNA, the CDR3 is TGTGCCAGCACCGGGGGAGGGCCTAATCCGTTGAGCACAGATACGCAGTATTTT. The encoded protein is CASTGGGPNPLSTDTQYF.

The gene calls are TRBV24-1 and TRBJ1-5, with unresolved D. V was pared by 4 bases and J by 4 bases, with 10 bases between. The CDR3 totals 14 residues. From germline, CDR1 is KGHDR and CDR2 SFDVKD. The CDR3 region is CATSEPWVNQPQHF. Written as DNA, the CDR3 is TGTGCCACCAGTGAGCCGTGGGTTAATCAGCCCCAGCATTTT.

Here the CDR3 reads CSARDQRVRAQHF. The CDR3, as DNA: TGCAGTGCCAGGGATCAGCGTGTTAGGGCCCAGCATTTT. This chain joins TRBV20-1 and TRBJ1-5; the D gene is possibly TRBD1 (5 bases). The V end was cut by 6 bases, the J end by 11 bases, with 20 bases between. The CDR3 sequence is 13 residues long. Germline lookup yields CDR1 DFQATT and CDR2 SNEGSKA (reference sequence).

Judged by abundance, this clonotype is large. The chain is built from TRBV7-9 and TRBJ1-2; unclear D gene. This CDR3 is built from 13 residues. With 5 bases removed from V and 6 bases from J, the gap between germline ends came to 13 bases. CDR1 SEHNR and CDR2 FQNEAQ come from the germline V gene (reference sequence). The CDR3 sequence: CASSRSGPDGYTF. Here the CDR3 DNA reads TGTGCCAGCAGCCGATCGGGCCCTGATGGCTACACCTTC.

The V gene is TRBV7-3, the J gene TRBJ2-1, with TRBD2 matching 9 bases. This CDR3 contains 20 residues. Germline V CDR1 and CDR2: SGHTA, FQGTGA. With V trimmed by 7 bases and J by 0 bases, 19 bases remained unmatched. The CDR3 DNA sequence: TGTGCCAGCATTTTAAGGGATCTTAACCAGCGGGAGGACTCCTACAATGAGCAGTTCTTC. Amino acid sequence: CASILRDLNQREDSYNEQFF.

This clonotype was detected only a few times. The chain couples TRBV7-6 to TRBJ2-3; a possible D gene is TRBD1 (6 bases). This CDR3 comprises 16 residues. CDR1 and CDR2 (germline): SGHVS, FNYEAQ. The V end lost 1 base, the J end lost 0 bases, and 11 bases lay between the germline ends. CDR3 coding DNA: TGTGCCAGCAGCTTAGTACAGGGTGTGAGCACAGATACGCAGTATTTT. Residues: CASSLVQGVSTDTQYF. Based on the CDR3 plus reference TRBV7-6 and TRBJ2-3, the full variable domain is GAGVSQSPRYKVTKRGQDVALRCDPISGHVSLYWYRQALGQGPEFLTYFNYEAQQDKSGLPNDRFSAERPEGSISTLTIQRTEQRDSAMYRCASSLVQGVSTDTQYFGPGTRLTVL.

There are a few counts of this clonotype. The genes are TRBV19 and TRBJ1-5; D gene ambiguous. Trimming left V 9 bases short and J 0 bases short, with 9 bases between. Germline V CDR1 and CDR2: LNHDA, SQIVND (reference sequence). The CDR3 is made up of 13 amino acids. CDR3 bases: TGTGCCAGCGGCACGAATAGCAATCAGCCCCAGCATTTT. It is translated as CASGTNSNQPQHF.

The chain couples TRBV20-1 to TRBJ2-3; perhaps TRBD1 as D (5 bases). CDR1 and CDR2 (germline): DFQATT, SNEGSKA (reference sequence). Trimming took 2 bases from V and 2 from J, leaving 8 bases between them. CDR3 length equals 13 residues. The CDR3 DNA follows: TGCAGTGCTAGATGGACAAACACAGATACGCAGTATTTT. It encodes CSARWTNTDTQYF.

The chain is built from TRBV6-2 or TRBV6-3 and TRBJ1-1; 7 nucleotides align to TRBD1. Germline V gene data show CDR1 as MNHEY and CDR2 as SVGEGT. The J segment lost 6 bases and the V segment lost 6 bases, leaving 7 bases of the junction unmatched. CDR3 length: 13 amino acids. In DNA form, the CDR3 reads TGTGCCAGCAGACAGACAGGGCAGGCTGAAGCTTTCTTT. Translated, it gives CASRQTGQAEAFF.

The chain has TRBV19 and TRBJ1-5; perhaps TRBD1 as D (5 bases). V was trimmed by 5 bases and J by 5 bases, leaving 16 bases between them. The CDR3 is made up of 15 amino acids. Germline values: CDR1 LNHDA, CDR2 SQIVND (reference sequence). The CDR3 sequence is CASSRSRGGYQPQHF. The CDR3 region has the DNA TGTGCCAGTAGTCGGTCGAGGGGAGGATATCAGCCCCAGCATTTT.

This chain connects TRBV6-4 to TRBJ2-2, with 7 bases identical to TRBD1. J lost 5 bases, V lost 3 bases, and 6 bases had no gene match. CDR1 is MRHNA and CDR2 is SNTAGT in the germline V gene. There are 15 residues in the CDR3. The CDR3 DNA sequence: TGTGCCAGCAGTGAAGGCGACAGGGAGACCGGGGAGCTGTTTTTT. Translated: CASSEGDRETGELFF.

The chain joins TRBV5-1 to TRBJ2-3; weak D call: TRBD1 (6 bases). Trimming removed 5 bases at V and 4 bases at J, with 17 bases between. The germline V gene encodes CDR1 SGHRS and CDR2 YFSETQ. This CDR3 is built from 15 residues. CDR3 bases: TGCGCCAGCAGATACCGGGACATTCTCCCAGATACGCAGTATTTT. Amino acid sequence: CASRYRDILPDTQYF.

Here the CDR3 reads CSAPWSGAKSYEQYF. CDR3 sequence (DNA): TGCAGTGCCCCCTGGTCAGGGGCCAAATCCTACGAGCAGTACTTC. V usage is TRBV20-1 and J usage is TRBJ2-7, with D perhaps matching TRBD1 (6 bases). The CDR3 has 15 residues. With 6 bases removed from V and 1 base from J, the gap between germline ends came to 19 bases. Germline CDR1 is DFQATT and CDR2 is SNEGSKA (reference sequence).

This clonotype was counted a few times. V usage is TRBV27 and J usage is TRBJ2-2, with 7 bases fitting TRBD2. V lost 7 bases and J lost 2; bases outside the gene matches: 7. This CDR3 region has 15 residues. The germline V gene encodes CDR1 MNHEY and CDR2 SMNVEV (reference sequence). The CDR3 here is CASTWGGPNTGELFF. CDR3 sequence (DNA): TGTGCCAGCACCTGGGGGGGACCTAACACCGGGGAGCTGTTTTTT.

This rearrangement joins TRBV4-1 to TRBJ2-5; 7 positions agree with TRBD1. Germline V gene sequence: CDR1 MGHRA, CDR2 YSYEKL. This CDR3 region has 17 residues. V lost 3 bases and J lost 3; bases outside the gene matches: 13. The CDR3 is CASSQSWGQYPKETQYF. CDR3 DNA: TGCGCCAGCAGCCAGAGTTGGGGACAGTACCCGAAAGAGACCCAGTACTTC.

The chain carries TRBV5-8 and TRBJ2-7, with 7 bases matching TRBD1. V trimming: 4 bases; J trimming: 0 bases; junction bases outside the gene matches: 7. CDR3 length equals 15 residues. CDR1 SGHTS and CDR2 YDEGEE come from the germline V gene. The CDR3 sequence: CASSLGQSISYEQYF. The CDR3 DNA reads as TGTGCCAGCAGCCTGGGACAGTCGATCTCCTACGAGCAGTACTTC.

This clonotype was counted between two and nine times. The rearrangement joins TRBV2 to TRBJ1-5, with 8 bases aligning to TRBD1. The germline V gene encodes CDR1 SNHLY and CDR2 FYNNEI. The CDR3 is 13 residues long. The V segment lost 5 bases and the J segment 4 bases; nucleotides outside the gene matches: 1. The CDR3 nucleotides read TGTGCCAGCAGTCGGGACAGGAATCAGCCCCAGCATTTT. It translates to CASSRDRNQPQHF.

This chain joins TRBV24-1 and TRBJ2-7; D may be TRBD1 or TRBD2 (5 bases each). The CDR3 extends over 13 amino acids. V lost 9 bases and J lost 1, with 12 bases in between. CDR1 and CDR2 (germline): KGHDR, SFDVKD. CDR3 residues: CATGDGVSYEQYF. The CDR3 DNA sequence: TGTGCCACCGGGGACGGCGTATCCTACGAGCAGTACTTC.

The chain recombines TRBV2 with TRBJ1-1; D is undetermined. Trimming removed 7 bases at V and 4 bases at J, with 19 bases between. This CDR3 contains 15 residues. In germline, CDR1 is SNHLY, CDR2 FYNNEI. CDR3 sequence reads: CASISDRTGGTEAFF. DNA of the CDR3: TGTGCCAGCATCTCGGACCGCACGGGCGGCACTGAAGCTTTCTTT. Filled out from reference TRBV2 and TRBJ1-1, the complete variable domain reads EPEVTQTPSHQVTQMGQEVILRCVPISNHLYFYWYRQILGQKVEFLVSFYNNEISEKSEIFDDQFSVERPDGSNFTLKIRSTKLEDSAMYFCASISDRTGGTEAFFGQGTRLTVV.

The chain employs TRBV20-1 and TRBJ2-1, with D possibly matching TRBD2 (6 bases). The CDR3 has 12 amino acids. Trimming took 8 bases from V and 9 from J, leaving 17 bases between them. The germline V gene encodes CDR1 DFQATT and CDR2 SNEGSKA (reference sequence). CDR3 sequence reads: CSSRGSRIEQFF. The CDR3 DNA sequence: TGCAGTTCCCGGGGGAGCAGGATTGAGCAGTTCTTC.

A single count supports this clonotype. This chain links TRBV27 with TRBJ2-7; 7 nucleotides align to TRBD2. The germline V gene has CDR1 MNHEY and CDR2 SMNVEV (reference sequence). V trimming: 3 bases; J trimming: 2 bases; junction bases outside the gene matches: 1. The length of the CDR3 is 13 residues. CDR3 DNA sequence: TGTGCCAGCAGTTTGCGGGAGCCCTACGAGCAGTACTTC. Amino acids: CASSLREPYEQYF.

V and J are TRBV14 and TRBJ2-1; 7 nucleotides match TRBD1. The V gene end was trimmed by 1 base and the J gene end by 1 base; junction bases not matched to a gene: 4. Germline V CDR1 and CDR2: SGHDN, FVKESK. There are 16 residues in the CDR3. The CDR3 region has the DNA TGTGCCAGCAGCCAAGTGACAGGGATGTCCTACAATGAGCAGTTCTTC. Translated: CASSQVTGMSYNEQFF.

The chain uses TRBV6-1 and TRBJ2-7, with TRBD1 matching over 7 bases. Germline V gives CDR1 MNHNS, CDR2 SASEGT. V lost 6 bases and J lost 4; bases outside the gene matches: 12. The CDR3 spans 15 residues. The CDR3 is CASSAGQDAQYEQYF. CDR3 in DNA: TGTGCCAGCAGCGCTGGACAGGACGCTCAATACGAGCAGTACTTC.

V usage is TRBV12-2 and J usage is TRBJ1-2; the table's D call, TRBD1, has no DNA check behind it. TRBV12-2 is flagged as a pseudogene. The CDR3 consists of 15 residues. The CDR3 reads CASRLNGPGLYGYTF. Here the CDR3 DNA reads TGTGCAAGTCGCTTGAACGGACCGGGGCTCTATGGCTACACCTTC.

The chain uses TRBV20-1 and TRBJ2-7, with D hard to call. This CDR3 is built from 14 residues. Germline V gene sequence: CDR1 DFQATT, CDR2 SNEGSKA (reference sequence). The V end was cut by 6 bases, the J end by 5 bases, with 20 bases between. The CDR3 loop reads CSALETRSRHEQYF. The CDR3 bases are TGCAGTGCGCTCGAGACAAGAAGCAGACACGAGCAGTACTTC.

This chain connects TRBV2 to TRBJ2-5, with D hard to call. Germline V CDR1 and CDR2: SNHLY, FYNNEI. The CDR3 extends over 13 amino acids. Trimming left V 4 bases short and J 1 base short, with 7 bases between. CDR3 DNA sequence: TGTGCCAGCAGTGCGTCAAGCCAAGAGACCCAGTACTTC. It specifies CASSASSQETQYF.

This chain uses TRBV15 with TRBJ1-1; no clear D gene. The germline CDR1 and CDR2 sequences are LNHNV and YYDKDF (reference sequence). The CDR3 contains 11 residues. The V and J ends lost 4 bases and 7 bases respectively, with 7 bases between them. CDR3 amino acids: CATSNTFEAFF. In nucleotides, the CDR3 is TGTGCCACCAGCAACACCTTTGAAGCTTTCTTT.

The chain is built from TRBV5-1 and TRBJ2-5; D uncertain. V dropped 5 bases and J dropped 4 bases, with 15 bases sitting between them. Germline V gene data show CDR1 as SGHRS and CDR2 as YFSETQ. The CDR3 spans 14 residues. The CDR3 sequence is CASSLRSFRETQYF. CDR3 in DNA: TGCGCCAGCAGTCTCCGCTCCTTCCGAGAGACCCAGTACTTC.

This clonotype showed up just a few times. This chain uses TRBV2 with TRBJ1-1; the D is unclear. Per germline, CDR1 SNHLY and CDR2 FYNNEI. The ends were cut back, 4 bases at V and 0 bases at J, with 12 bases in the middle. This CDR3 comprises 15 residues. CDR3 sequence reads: CASSGLDAMNTEAFF. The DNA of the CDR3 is TGTGCCAGCAGTGGACTGGACGCCATGAACACTGAAGCTTTCTTT.